Below, 9 T cell receptor beta chains from the same sample are listed, as sequenced in a study of blood T cell repertoires in COVID-19. The protocol was immunoSEQ multiplex PCR, while the TCRdb copy is restricted to in-frame clones and leaves out a portion. In the table there are some 280,000 clones, about 85% of which are singletons. The sequencing sample was made of peripheral blood. Every receptor here comes from a woman aged 50 to 65 with active or convalescent COVID-19.

This sequence joins TRBV6-1 and TRBJ2-7; 9 nucleotides line up with TRBD2. Germline-derived CDR1 and CDR2 are MNHNS and SASEGT. The CDR3 spans 14 residues. Trimming removed 3 bases from V and 3 bases from J; junction bases left unmatched: 3. The CDR3 DNA sequence: TGTGCCAGCAGTGAGTCTAGCGGGGACTACGAGCAGTACTTC. It yields the protein CASSESSGDYEQYF.

V is TRBV2 and J is TRBJ2-5; D is possibly TRBD2 (6 bases). This CDR3 is 15 amino acids long. CDR1 and CDR2 (germline): SNHLY, FYNNEI. Trimming stripped 4 bases from V and 2 bases from J, with 14 bases between. CDR3 coding DNA: TGTGCCAGCAGTGTAGGCGGGACGCGACAAGAGACCCAGTACTTC. Its translation is CASSVGGTRQETQYF.

J is TRBJ1-1 and V is TRBV3-1 (or the pseudogene TRBV3-2), with D possibly being TRBD1 (5 bases). V lost 0 bases to trimming and J lost 11 bases, with 10 bases between them. The CDR3 spans 12 residues. Germline-derived CDR1 and CDR2 are LGHDT and YNNKEL (reference sequence). The CDR3 DNA reads TGTGCCAGCAGCCAAGATCCGGGGGTCGCTTTCTTT. Translating it yields CASSQDPGVAFF.

The V call is TRBV10-3, the J call TRBJ1-2; D gene ambiguous. The CDR3 runs to 11 residues. Between the trimmed V and J ends, which lost 10 bases and 3 bases, there was a span of 9 bases. Looked up from germline, CDR1 is ENHRY and CDR2 is SYGVKD. CDR3 bases: TGTGCCAGTCGACAAGACTATGGCTACACCTTC. This sequence encodes CASRQDYGYTF.

The rearrangement joins TRBV30 to TRBJ2-7; no definite D call. The V gene lost 4 bases and the J gene lost 2 bases, with 15 bases spanning the gap. This CDR3 is 14 amino acids long. Germline CDR1 is GTSNPN and CDR2 is SVGIG (reference sequence). The CDR3 region has the DNA TGTGCCTGGAACACCGCAGGCCTAACCTACGAGCAGTACTTC. Amino acids: CAWNTAGLTYEQYF.

The CDR3 here is CAWSRGGARATNEKLFF. The DNA of the CDR3 is TGTGCCTGGAGCCGAGGGGGCGCAAGGGCAACTAATGAAAAACTGTTTTTT. The chain joins TRBV30 to TRBJ1-4; 7 bases fit TRBD1. Germline values: CDR1 GTSNPN, CDR2 SVGIG (reference sequence). V lost 3 bases and J lost 0; bases outside the gene matches: 10. This CDR3 has 17 residues.

This rearrangement joins TRBV7-3 to TRBJ1-1; TRBD1 matches at 7 bases. Looked up from germline, CDR1 is SGHTA and CDR2 is FQGTGA. The CDR3 is made up of 15 amino acids. V was clipped by 5 bases and J by 4 bases; unmatched bases: 10. The CDR3 spells CASSLQGGRGTEAFF. In DNA, the CDR3 is TGTGCCAGCAGCCTTCAAGGGGGCAGGGGCACTGAAGCTTTCTTT.

The gene calls are TRBV6-5 and TRBJ1-5; the D is unclear. This CDR3 region has 14 residues. Germline V gives CDR1 MNHEY, CDR2 SVGAGI. V lost 5 bases to trimming and J lost 0 bases, with 8 bases between them. The CDR3 DNA is TGTGCCAGCAGTCTATCATATAGCAATCAGCCCCAGCATTTT. This encodes CASSLSYSNQPQHF.

The genes are TRBV6-4 and TRBJ1-5; D is possibly TRBD1 (6 bases). The CDR3 covers 15 residues. CDR1 and CDR2 from the germline V gene are MRHNA and SNTAGT. V was cut by 0 bases and J by 8 bases, with 14 bases left in between. The CDR3 DNA reads TGTGCCAGCAGTGACTCGCTTGGACAGAGGAAGCCCCAGCATTTT. Its translation: CASSDSLGQRKPQHF.